This T cell receptor beta chain was captured by sequencing in a study of PD-L1 blockade in urothelial cancer. Study-wide context: Patients took up atezolizumab in 2014 at 1,200 mg intravenously every 3 weeks. Prior chemotherapy regimens per patient numbered 0 to 3.

V was pared by 2 bases and J by 6 bases, with 10 bases between. Germline-derived CDR1 and CDR2 are SGHVS and FNYEAQ. The CDR3 runs 14 residues. The method was immunoSEQ multiplex PCR; TCRdb's version includes in-frame clones alone and lacks a portion of them. The profile shows tens of thousands of clones, approximately 80% of them singletons. V usage is TRBV7-6 and J usage is TRBJ2-2; a possible D gene is TRBD1 (5 bases). This sequence was found in a man in his 70s with urothelial cancer. The specimen was PBMCs, collected around atezolizumab (anti-PD-L1) treatment. In DNA, the CDR3 is TGTGCCAGCAGCTTATCCAGGGCGGCCGGGGAGCTGTTTTTT. It translates to CASSLSRAAGELFF.